The 10 T cell receptor beta chains below were found in one sample sequenced in a study of T cell repertoires in cytomegalovirus infection. MiXCR was run by TCRdb on the reads, yielding one entry per CDR3 protein. This table has over 300,000 distinct CDR3 sequences, roughly a sixth appearing once. Sequenced sample: PBMCs. The receptors here all came from a human donor in good health (CMV status not recorded). Some clones in this sample may be carry-over from other donors' samples.

There are many counts of this clonotype. The chain uses TRBV7-2 and TRBJ2-3; 9 bases are a match to TRBD2. From germline, CDR1 is SGHTA and CDR2 FQGNSA. V gave up 1 base and J gave up 5 bases; unmatched junction bases: 4. The CDR3 runs to 15 residues. The CDR3 sequence: CASSLGGGAGDTQYF. DNA for the CDR3: TGTGCCAGCAGCTTAGGCGGGGGGGCGGGAGATACGCAGTATTTT.

A remark on this clonotype: A much larger clone is a single base away; this may be a read error. The CDR3 is CASSPQVYTEAFF. In DNA, the CDR3 is TGTGCCAGCAGCCCCCAAGTGTACACTGAAGCTTTCTTT. The V and J genes are TRBV14 and TRBJ1-1; the D is unclear. Trimming removed 4 bases at V and 3 bases at J, with 9 bases between. Germline CDR1 is SGHDN and CDR2 is FVKESK. The CDR3 sequence is 13 residues long.

In this sample, this clonotype turned up a few times. The chain joins TRBV15 to TRBJ1-3; D call uncertain. CDR3 size: 15 residues. V lost 0 bases to trimming and J lost 0 bases, with 6 bases between them. Germline V CDR1 and CDR2: LNHNV, YYDKDF (reference sequence). The CDR3 DNA reads TGTGCCACCAGCAGAGATAGGGCCTCTGGAAACACCATATATTTT. Translation: CATSRDRASGNTIYF.

Many counts were recorded for this clonotype. The J gene is TRBJ1-5, the V gene TRBV7-4; no clear D. From germline, CDR1 is SGHVT and CDR2 SQSDAQ. This CDR3 has 18 amino acids. V lost 5 bases and J 0 bases, leaving 20 bases between the germline ends. CDR3: CASSHGVFKPYSNQPQHF. In DNA form, the CDR3 reads TGTGCCAGCAGCCACGGGGTTTTCAAGCCTTATAGCAATCAGCCCCAGCATTTT.

At least ten counts were recorded for this clonotype. The chain recombines TRBV7-9 with TRBJ1-2; 10 bases are shared with TRBD1. The V gene's germline CDR1 is SEHNR and CDR2 FQNEAQ (reference sequence). The CDR3 is 16 residues long. Trimming cost V 5 bases and J 7 bases; bases outside gene matches: 13. CDR3: CASSPRGQGTGFGYTF. CDR3 coding DNA: TGTGCCAGCAGCCCCCGGGGACAGGGGACTGGATTTGGCTACACCTTC.

The table lists this clonotype with many counts. This rearrangement joins TRBV7-2 to TRBJ2-1; 16 nucleotides match TRBD2. V lost 2 bases, J lost 0 bases, and 7 bases stayed unmatched. Looked up from germline, CDR1 is SGHTA and CDR2 is FQGNSA. The length of the CDR3 is 20 residues. CDR3 sequence: CASSLTSGLAGGTSYNEQFF. The CDR3 DNA reads TGTGCCAGCAGCTTAACTTCGGGACTAGCGGGGGGGACCTCCTACAATGAGCAGTTCTTC.

The table lists this clonotype with a few counts. The CDR3 region is CASSPISGFNYNEQFF. The CDR3 DNA is TGCGCCAGCAGCCCTATATCGGGTTTTAATTACAATGAGCAGTTCTTC. V usage is TRBV5-1 and J usage is TRBJ2-1; D is uncertain. Germline CDR1 reads SGHRS; CDR2 reads YFSETQ. The CDR3 covers 16 residues. V lost 4 bases to trimming and J lost 4 bases, with 18 bases between them.

This sequence joins TRBV28 and TRBJ2-2; D is unresolved. V lost 0 bases and J 6 bases, leaving 5 bases between the germline ends. The CDR3 is made up of 13 amino acids. Germline V CDR1 and CDR2: MDHEN, SYDVKM. For the CDR3, the DNA is TGTGCCAGCAGTTTATGGGGATCCGGGGAGCTGTTTTTT. Residues: CASSLWGSGELFF.

In its sample, this clonotype was seen many times. This rearrangement joins TRBV6-6 to TRBJ1-5, with 10 bases fitting TRBD1. With 5 bases clipped from V and 2 bases from J, the junction kept 0 bases outside the gene matches. The CDR3 has 14 amino acids. Per germline, CDR1 MNHNY and CDR2 SVGAGI (reference sequence). The CDR3 DNA reads TGTGCCAGCAGTGGGACAGGGGGCAATCAGCCCCAGCATTTT. This translates into CASSGTGGNQPQHF.

This clonotype was observed many times. The V call is TRBV24-1, the J call TRBJ2-3; possibly TRBD1 or TRBD2 for D (5 bases each). CDR1 and CDR2 from the germline V gene are KGHDR and SFDVKD. The germline V and J ends were trimmed by 5 bases and 6 bases, with 23 bases remaining between them. The CDR3 runs 17 residues. The CDR3 coding sequence is TGTGCCACCAGTGGCCCGGGACGCCGAAACGTCCGCGATACGCAGTATTTT. It yields the protein CATSGPGRRNVRDTQYF.